One TCR beta chain is described in this entry. Its specificity is not known. This CDR3 comprises 13 residues. Germline V lookup: CDR1 SGHTA, CDR2 FQGNSA. Trimming pared 3 bases from V and 6 bases from J, leaving 11 bases between. Data came from immunoSEQ multiplex PCR; TCRdb stores just in-frame clones and leaves some out. The repertoire holds about 76,000 clones, with around 86% as singletons. The sample is drawn from a study of OX40 agonist ivuxolimab in advanced cancers. Study findings and constraints: On average, CD8+ T cells had more expanded clones than CD4+.

This material consisted of CD4+ or CD8+ T cells sorted from blood, taken in a trial of the OX40 agonist ivuxolimab. The clonotype was recovered from an adult with an advanced solid tumor such as melanoma, head and neck, liver or kidney cancer. V is TRBV7-2 and J is TRBJ1-1, with a weak D call TRBD1 (5 bases). The CDR3, as DNA: TGTGCCAGCAGCTTCGGGGGGGACCCTGAAGCTTTCTTT. Encoded protein: CASSFGGDPEAFF.